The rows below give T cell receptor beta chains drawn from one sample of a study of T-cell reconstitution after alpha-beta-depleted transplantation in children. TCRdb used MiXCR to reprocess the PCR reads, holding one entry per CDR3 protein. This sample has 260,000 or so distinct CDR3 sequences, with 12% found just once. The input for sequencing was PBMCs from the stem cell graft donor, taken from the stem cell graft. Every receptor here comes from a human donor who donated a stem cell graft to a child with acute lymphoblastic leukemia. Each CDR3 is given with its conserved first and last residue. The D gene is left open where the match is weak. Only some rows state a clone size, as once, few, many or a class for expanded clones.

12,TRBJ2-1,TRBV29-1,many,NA,TGCAGCGTTGAGGAGTCCTACAATGAGCAGTTCTTC,CSVEESYNEQFF
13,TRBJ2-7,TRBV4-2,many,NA,TGTGCCAGCAGCCAAGAGGGGCCGGGGGAGCAGTACTTC,CASSQEGPGEQYF
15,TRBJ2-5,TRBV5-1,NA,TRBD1,TGCGCCAGCAGTCCCCGGACAGGGGCAATGGAGACCCAGTACTTC,CASSPRTGAMETQYF
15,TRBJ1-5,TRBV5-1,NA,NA,TGCGCCAGCAGCTTGAACGCAGGGAATAATCAGCCCCAGCATTTT,CASSLNAGNNQPQHF
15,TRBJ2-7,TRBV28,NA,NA,TGTGCCAGCAGTAGTCAGGCAGGGATCACCTACGAGCAGTACTTC,CASSSQAGITYEQYF
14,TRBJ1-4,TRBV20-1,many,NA,TGCAGTGCTAGGTCCGGGGGCACTAATGAAAAACTGTTTTTT,CSARSGGTNEKLFF
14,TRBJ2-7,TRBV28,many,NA,TGTGCCAGCAGTTGGCTACAGGAGATGTACGAGCAGTACTTC,CASSWLQEMYEQYF
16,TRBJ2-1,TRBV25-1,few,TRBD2,TGTGCCAGCAGTACCCTAGCGGGAGGGACCTACAATGAGCAGTTCTTC,CASSTLAGGTYNEQFF
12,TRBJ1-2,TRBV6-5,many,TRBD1,TGTGCCAGCAGCCGGACAGGGGATGGCTACACCTTC,CASSRTGDGYTF
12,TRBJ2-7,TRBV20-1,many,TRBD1,TGCAGTTCAGGGGACAGCGCCTACGAGCAGTACTTC,CSSGDSAYEQYF
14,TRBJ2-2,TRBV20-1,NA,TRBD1,TGCAGTGCAGCCGGACAGGGGGCTGGCGGGGAGCTGTTTTTT,CSAAGQGAGGELFF
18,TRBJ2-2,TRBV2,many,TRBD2,TGTGCCAGCAGTGTTGGGGCTAGCGGAGGGACGAACACCGGGGAGCTGTTTTTT,CASSVGASGGTNTGELFF
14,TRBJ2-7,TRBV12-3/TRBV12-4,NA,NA,TGTGCCAGCAGAATAGACAGTTACTCCTACGATCAGTACTTC,CASRIDSYSYDQYF
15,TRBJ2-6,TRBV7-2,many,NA,TGTGCCAGCAGCTTAGCTCCCACTGGGGCCAACGTCCTGACTTTC,CASSLAPTGANVLTF
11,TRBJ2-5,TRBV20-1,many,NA,TGCAGTGCTCTTACAGGGGAGACCCAGTACTTC,CSALTGETQYF
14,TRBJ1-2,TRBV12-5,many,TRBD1,TGTGCTAGTGGTCTGGACAGGGGTGTCTATGGCTACACCTTC,CASGLDRGVYGYTF
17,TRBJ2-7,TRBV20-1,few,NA,TGCAGTGCCCTGGTGCGGGCACAACACATCCCTACCTACGAGCAGTACTTC,CSALVRAQHIPTYEQYF
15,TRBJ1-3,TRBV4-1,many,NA,TGCGCCAGCAGCCAAGATCAGGGCTCTGGAAACACCATATATTTT,CASSQDQGSGNTIYF
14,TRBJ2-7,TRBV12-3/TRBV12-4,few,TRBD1,TGTGCCAGCAGTCCGCCGGACAGGGCCGGCGAGCAGTACTTC,CASSPPDRAGEQYF
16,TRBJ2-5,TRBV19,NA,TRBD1,TGTGCCAGTAGCAACCGGGACAGTTCCCACCAAGAGACCCAGTACTTC,CASSNRDSSHQETQYF
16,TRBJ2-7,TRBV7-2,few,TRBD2,TGTGCCAGCAGCTTAGCGGGCGGGAGGATCTCCTACGAGCAGTACTTC,CASSLAGGRISYEQYF
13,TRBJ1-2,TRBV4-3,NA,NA,TGCGCCAGCAGCCAAGCCCACCGAACGGGCTACACCTTC,CASSQAHRTGYTF
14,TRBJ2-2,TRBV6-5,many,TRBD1,TGTGCCAGCAGAAGGGACAGGGAGGTCGGGGAGCTGTTTTTT,CASRRDREVGELFF
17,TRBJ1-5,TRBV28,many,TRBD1,TGTGCCAGCAGTTTGTTTGTGAGGGGGCAGGTAGGTCAGCCCCAGCATTTT,CASSLFVRGQVGQPQHF
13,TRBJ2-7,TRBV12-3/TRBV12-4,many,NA,TGTGCCAGCGCCCACAGGCGCCACTACGAGCAGTACTTC,CASAHRRHYEQYF
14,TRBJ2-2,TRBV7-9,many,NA,TGTGCCAGCAGCTTATCAGAGAACACCGGGGAGCTGTTTTTT,CASSLSENTGELFF
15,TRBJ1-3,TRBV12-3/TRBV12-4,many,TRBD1,TGTGCCAGCAGCGCAGGGGGCCCAACTGGAAACACCATATATTTT,CASSAGGPTGNTIYF
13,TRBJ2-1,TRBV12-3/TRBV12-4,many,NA,TGTGCCAGCAGTTTACAACGTCACAATGAGCAGTTCTTC,CASSLQRHNEQFF
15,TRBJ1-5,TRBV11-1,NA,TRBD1,TGTGCCAGCAGCAACACAGGGGGCGGCAATCAGCCCCAGCATTTT,CASSNTGGGNQPQHF
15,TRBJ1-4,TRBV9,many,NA,TGTGCCAGCAGCGTAGCTAGCGGGGGTAATGAAAAACTGTTTTTT,CASSVASGGNEKLFF
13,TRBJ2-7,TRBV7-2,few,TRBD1,TGTGCCACAAATCTAGGGGGCGCTTACGAGCAGTACTTC,CATNLGGAYEQYF
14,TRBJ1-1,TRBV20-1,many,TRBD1,TGCAGTGCTAGAGATCTCGACAGGGGAACTGAAGCTTTCTTT,CSARDLDRGTEAFF
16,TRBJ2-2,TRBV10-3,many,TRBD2,TGTGCCATCAGTGGGGGGACTAGCGGGAACACCGGGGAGCTGTTTTTT,CAISGGTSGNTGELFF
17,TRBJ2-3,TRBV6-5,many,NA,TGTGCCAGCAGTTACTCGGTCGGAGACGCTAGCACAGATACGCAGTATTTT,CASSYSVGDASTDTQYF
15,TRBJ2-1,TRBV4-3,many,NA,TGCGCCAGCAGCCGACACCCCGGCCTTAACAATGAGCAGTTCTTC,CASSRHPGLNNEQFF
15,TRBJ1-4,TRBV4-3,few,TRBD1,TGCGCCAGCAGCAAAGAAAGGGGGACAGGGGTAAAACTGTTTTTT,CASSKERGTGVKLFF
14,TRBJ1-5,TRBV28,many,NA,TGTGCCAGCACCGGGTGGGAATACAATCAGCCCCAGCATTTT,CASTGWEYNQPQHF
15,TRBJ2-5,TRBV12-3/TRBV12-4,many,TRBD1,TGTGCCAGCAGTTTAGGGACAGGGGCTCGGGAGACCCAGTACTTC,CASSLGTGARETQYF
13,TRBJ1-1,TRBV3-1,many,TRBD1,TGTGCCAGCAGCCGAGGACAGGGGACTGAAGCTTTCTTT,CASSRGQGTEAFF
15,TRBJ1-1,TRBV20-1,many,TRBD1,TGCAGTGCTAGAGATTTAGGGACAGCGAACACTGAAGCTTTCTTT,CSARDLGTANTEAFF
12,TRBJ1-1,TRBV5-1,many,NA,TGCGCCAGCAGCCCCCCCGCGGCTGAAGCTTTCTTT,CASSPPAAEAFF
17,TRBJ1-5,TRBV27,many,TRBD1,TGTGCCAGCAGCCCAAACCGAGCAGGGGGGAACAATCAGCCCCAGCATTTT,CASSPNRAGGNNQPQHF